What follows is one TCR beta chain and its context. Each CDR3 protein is one row after TCRdb ran MiXCR on the RT-PCR reads. The data hold about 700,000 distinct CDR3 sequences, with about 14% observed a single time. CDR3 length equals 17 residues. V was clipped by 3 bases and J by 5 bases, with 20 bases between them. The germline V gene encodes CDR1 SGHKS and CDR2 YYEKEE (reference sequence). The source material was memory CD4+ T cells from blood. The receptor was isolated from a female donor in good health, serving as a healthy control. This rearrangement joins TRBV5-5 to TRBJ2-2; tentative D call: TRBD2 (6 bases). Here the CDR3 DNA reads TGTGCCAGCAGCTCCAACGCGGGGAGAGGGAAAACCGGGGAGCTGTTTTTT. Translated: CASSSNAGRGKTGELFF. The full variable domain, with the rest looked up from reference TRBV5-5 and TRBJ2-2, is DAGVTQSPTHLIKTRGQQVTLRCSPISGHKSVSWYQQVLGQGPQFIFQYYEKEERGRGNFPDRFSARQFPNYSSELNVNALLLGDSALYLCASSSNAGRGKTGELFFGEGSRLTVL.